These 20 T cell receptor beta chains were sequenced from one sample in a study of patients and donors after allogeneic stem cell transplantation. TCRdb passed the RT-PCR reads through MiXCR, listing each CDR3 protein once. This table has about 19,000 distinct CDR3 sequences, roughly 5% appearing once. Sequencing was performed on blood, either unsorted or a sorted T cell fraction (not recorded which). Every receptor here comes from a human donor who was either an allogeneic HSCT recipient or a stem cell or donor lymphocyte infusion donor (not recorded which). It is not recorded whose cells these are; they may come from a transplant donor.

This chain connects TRBV5-4 to TRBJ2-2, with 8 bases fitting TRBD1. The CDR3 contains 15 residues. Germline lookup yields CDR1 SGHNT and CDR2 YYREEE (reference sequence). Germline trimming cut 6 bases from V and 1 base from J; bases unmatched to any gene: 5. CDR3 sequence (DNA): TGTGCCAGCATCCCCGACAGGGGGAACACCGGGGAGCTGTTTTTT. It specifies CASIPDRGNTGELFF.

This clonotype is termed medium-sized (0.01 to 0.1%). V usage is TRBV12-3 or TRBV12-4 and J usage is TRBJ1-5; D ambiguous. V gave up 4 bases and J gave up 3 bases, with 4 bases separating them. The CDR3 length is 12 residues. The CDR3 region is CASSSYNQPQHF. DNA of the CDR3: TGTGCCAGCAGTTCCTACAATCAGCCCCAGCATTTT.

This clonotype was observed many times. V gene TRBV7-3 combines with J gene TRBJ2-3; perhaps TRBD2 as D (6 bases). The germline gives CDR1 SGHTA, CDR2 FQGTGA. V lost 5 bases, J lost 0 bases, and 15 bases lay in between. The CDR3 is made up of 16 amino acids. The CDR3 loop reads CASSRGLSSSTDTQYF. The CDR3 DNA reads TGTGCCAGCAGCCGGGGACTTTCCAGTAGCACAGATACGCAGTATTTT. Combining the CDR3 with reference TRBV7-3 and TRBJ2-3 gives the whole variable domain GAGVSQTPSNKVTEKGKYVELRCDPISGHTALYWYRQSLGQGPEFLIYFQGTGAADDSGLPNDRFFAVRPEGSVSTLKIQRTERGDSAVYLCASSRGLSSSTDTQYFGPGTRLTVL.

This clonotype came up many times. This chain uses TRBV7-3 with TRBJ1-1; a possible D gene is TRBD1 (5 bases). The V gene lost 5 bases and the J gene lost 1 base, with 8 bases spanning the gap. Germline CDR1 SGHTA, CDR2 FQGTGA. The CDR3 is 13 amino acids. CDR3 sequence: CASSLGQNTEAFF. The CDR3 region has the DNA TGTGCCAGCAGCCTGGGGCAGAACACTGAAGCTTTCTTT.

This clonotype was detected ten times or more. The genes are TRBV5-1 and TRBJ2-6; D remains ambiguous. This CDR3 spans 17 amino acids. The germline CDR1 and CDR2 sequences are SGHRS and YFSETQ. V lost 2 bases and J lost 0, with 12 bases in between. CDR3 sequence: CASSLEPSGSGANVLTF. The CDR3 DNA sequence: TGCGCCAGCAGCTTAGAACCTTCAGGCTCTGGGGCCAACGTCCTGACTTTC.

This clonotype has more than one count but fewer than ten. The gene calls are TRBV9 and TRBJ2-7; either TRBD1 or TRBD2 may fit D (5 bases each). Germline lookup yields CDR1 SGDLS and CDR2 YYNGEE. CDR3 size: 14 residues. With 4 bases removed from V and 2 bases from J, the gap between germline ends came to 13 bases. CDR3 sequence (DNA): TGTGCCAGCAGCTCGGGACGGGAAACCTACGAGCAGTACTTC. This encodes CASSSGRETYEQYF.

This clonotype was observed many times. The chain joins TRBV24-1 to TRBJ2-5, with TRBD1 as a possible D gene (5 bases). The CDR3 contains 15 residues. V was shortened by 4 bases and J by 0 bases, with 11 bases between the two germline ends. From germline, CDR1 is KGHDR and CDR2 SFDVKD. Here the CDR3 reads CATSDPNRYQETQYF. CDR3 DNA sequence: TGTGCCACCAGTGACCCCAACAGGTACCAAGAGACCCAGTACTTC.

At least ten counts were recorded for this clonotype. This chain links TRBV15 with TRBJ1-4; D unclear. Germline V gives CDR1 LNHNV, CDR2 YYDKDF (reference sequence). CDR3 length: 18 residues. V was clipped by 0 bases and J by 0 bases, with 14 bases between them. The CDR3 bases are TGTGCCACCAGCAGAGATCCGTCTAGGTTTGCAACTAATGAAAAACTGTTTTTT. It yields the protein CATSRDPSRFATNEKLFF.

In this sample, this clonotype turned up many times. The chain has TRBV7-9 and TRBJ2-7; D remains ambiguous. V shed 6 bases and J shed 1 base, with 10 bases lying between them. The CDR3 contains 13 residues. Germline V lookup: CDR1 SEHNR, CDR2 FQNEAQ (reference sequence). The CDR3 region has the DNA TGTGCCAGCAGAGAAGGAGCATCCTACGAGCAGTACTTC. This gives the protein CASREGASYEQYF.

Many counts were recorded for this clonotype. The genes are TRBV5-1 and TRBJ2-3; D is uncertain. The CDR3 totals 15 residues. Trimming left V 2 bases short and J 4 bases short, with 14 bases between. Germline loops: CDR1 SGHRS, CDR2 YFSETQ. This CDR3 is CASSFSGTLADTQYF. CDR3 sequence (DNA): TGCGCCAGCAGCTTTTCAGGTACTTTGGCAGATACGCAGTATTTT.

This clonotype was counted a few times. This chain uses TRBV6-5 with TRBJ2-7; D may be TRBD1 (6 bases). Germline V gene data show CDR1 as MNHEY and CDR2 as SVGAGI. There are 14 residues in the CDR3. V lost 2 bases and J 0 bases, leaving 8 bases between the germline ends. The DNA for the CDR3 is TGTGCCAGCAGTTACCTACAGGGCTCCTACGAGCAGTACTTC. As protein: CASSYLQGSYEQYF.

This clonotype was seen ten or more times. The V and J genes are TRBV20-1 and TRBJ2-7, with TRBD2 matching over 11 bases. The V gene end was trimmed by 3 bases and the J gene end by 3 bases; junction bases not matched to a gene: 7. The CDR3 loop spans 15 amino acids. Germline V lookup: CDR1 DFQATT, CDR2 SNEGSKA (reference sequence). Here the CDR3 DNA reads TGCAGTGCTAGTTTTCTAGCGGGAGGTTACTACGAGCAGTACTTC. Its translation is CSASFLAGGYYEQYF.

By frequency in the sample, this clonotype is medium-sized. The chain combines TRBV5-1 with TRBJ1-5; D gene ambiguous. CDR1 SGHRS and CDR2 YFSETQ come from the germline V gene. Trimming shortened V by 4 bases and J by 5 bases, and 10 bases separated the two germline ends. The CDR3 is 13 amino acids. CDR3 coding DNA: TGCGCCAGCAGCCCTACTTGGGATCAGCCCCAGCATTTT. Encoded protein: CASSPTWDQPQHF.

This clonotype was counted many times. V and J are TRBV7-3 and TRBJ1-2; D call uncertain. Trimming removed 5 bases from V and 4 bases from J, with 17 bases in between. This CDR3 comprises 15 residues. Per the germline V gene, CDR1 is SGHTA and CDR2 is FQGTGA. The CDR3 nucleotides read TGTGCCAGCAGCCCATGGGCAAGGGCCCGCTATGGCTACACCTTC. Translating it yields CASSPWARARYGYTF.

This clonotype showed up many times. The chain couples TRBV6-1 to TRBJ1-5; possibly TRBD1 for D (5 bases). V was trimmed by 2 bases and J by 4 bases, leaving 12 bases between them. The CDR3 has 15 residues. The germline CDR1 and CDR2 sequences are MNHNS and SASEGT. As DNA, the CDR3 is TGTGCCAGCAGTGAAAGGGGCCAGTGGAATCAGCCCCAGCATTTT. This codes for CASSERGQWNQPQHF.

This clonotype was detected many times. The chain recombines TRBV7-9 with TRBJ1-1; D not certain. Trimming cost V 5 bases and J 3 bases, with 13 bases left between them. The CDR3 is made up of 14 amino acids. Germline V gives CDR1 SEHNR, CDR2 FQNEAQ (reference sequence). The CDR3 is CASSPGEWDTEAFF. The CDR3 bases are TGTGCCAGCAGCCCCGGGGAATGGGACACTGAAGCTTTCTTT.

This chain connects TRBV4-2 to TRBJ2-5; 11 bases are a match to TRBD2. The CDR3 totals 17 residues. The germline CDR1 and CDR2 sequences are LGHNA and YNFKEQ. Trimming removed 3 bases from V and 5 bases from J; junction bases left unmatched: 11. Here the CDR3 reads CASSQTVSGRATETQYF. The CDR3 region has the DNA TGTGCCAGCAGCCAGACCGTTAGCGGGAGGGCCACTGAGACCCAGTACTTC.

This clonotype occurred many times. This sequence joins TRBV12-3 or TRBV12-4 and TRBJ1-2, with 7 bases that match TRBD1. The trim removed 6 bases at V and 3 bases at J, leaving 7 bases unmatched. The CDR3 sequence is 14 residues long. CDR3 sequence (DNA): TGTGCCAGCAGAGAGACAGGGTTAGACTATGGCTACACCTTC. This encodes CASRETGLDYGYTF.

The genes are TRBV7-3 and TRBJ2-5; 8 bases map to TRBD2. Germline loops: CDR1 SGHTA, CDR2 FQGTGA. This CDR3 spans 16 amino acids. V gave up 0 bases and J gave up 4 bases; unmatched junction bases: 7. The DNA of the CDR3 is TGTGCCAGCAGCTTAACAATGGCGGGGGGTCTAGAGACCCAGTACTTC. Translated: CASSLTMAGGLETQYF.

This clonotype has at least ten counts. The chain uses TRBV14 and TRBJ2-3, with D maybe TRBD1 (6 bases). V lost 2 bases and J lost 6, with 27 bases in between. Germline CDR1 is SGHDN and CDR2 is FVKESK. The CDR3 has 19 residues. The CDR3 DNA is TGTGCCAGCAGCCAACGATTTGCCAGAAGAGGGGGTTGGATGGATACGCAGTATTTT. Encoded protein: CASSQRFARRGGWMDTQYF.